The TCR beta chain described here comes from a study of T-cell memory formation after mild COVID-19. Study-wide points: Contracting CD4+ clones were located mainly in CM and EM, and CD8+ clones in EMRA. That cross-reactive memory joined was suggested by some responding clones appearing in pre-infection memory. Clones contracting over day 15 to 85 were CD4/CD8 balanced, with later expanders leaning CD4+.

This clonotype has just a few counts. What it binds is unknown. The CDR3 spans 14 residues. CDR1 and CDR2 (germline): SEHNR, FQNEAQ (reference sequence). Trimming removed 5 bases at V and 1 base at J, with 11 bases between. TCRalpha and TCRbeta libraries used 5'RACE with constant-segment primers and UMIs. TCRdb itself ran the 5' RACE reads through MiXCR, one entry per CDR3 protein. The table records more than 350,000 distinct CDR3 sequences, around a fifth of them present only once. This rearrangement joins TRBV7-9 to TRBJ2-5; the D gene is possibly TRBD1 (6 bases). The TCR comes from an adult woman who had mild COVID-19 (a few samples of this study predate the infection). Cell type and time point are not known. The sample comprised PBMCs or a T cell subset sorted from them (not recorded which). CDR3 amino acids: CASSTRDTQETQYF. The CDR3, as DNA: TGTGCCAGCAGCACCCGGGACACCCAAGAGACCCAGTACTTC.